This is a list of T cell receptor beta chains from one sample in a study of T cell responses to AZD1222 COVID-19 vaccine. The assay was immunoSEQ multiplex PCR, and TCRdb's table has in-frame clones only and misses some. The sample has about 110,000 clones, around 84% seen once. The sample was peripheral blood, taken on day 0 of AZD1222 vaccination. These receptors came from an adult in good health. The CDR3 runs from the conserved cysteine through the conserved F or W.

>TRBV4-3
CASSQEGGQGGYTF
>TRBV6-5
CASSYSKIFTGAFF
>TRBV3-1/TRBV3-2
CASSQQRGGTQYF
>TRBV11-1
CASSPGRLNTEAFF
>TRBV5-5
CASSRRTDYSNQPQHF
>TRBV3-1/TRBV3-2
CASSRKLAGVVYEQYF
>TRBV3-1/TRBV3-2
CASSQSMAGAQISIQYF
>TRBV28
CASSPHSGGSFYEQYF
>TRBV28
CASSLQDPRNSPLHF
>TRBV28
CASSITGANKYGYTF
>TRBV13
CASSFPGQGHYGYTF
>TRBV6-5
CASSYSMGETEAFF
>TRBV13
CASSMRAGDISTDTQYF
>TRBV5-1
CASSPGSQETQYF
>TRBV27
CASSFTGTQETQYF
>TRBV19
CASSQDLTWDDTQYF
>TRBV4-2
CASSQDVQPSKNIQYF
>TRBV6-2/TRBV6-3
CASSYSGRSGPLGVGTQYF
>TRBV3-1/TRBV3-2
CASSRQNTEAFF
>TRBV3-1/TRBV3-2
CASSTSDTQYF
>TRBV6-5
CASSPGQPPYSPLHF